These 15 T cell receptor beta chains share one sample of origin, sequenced in a study of blood T cell repertoires in COVID-19. The protocol was immunoSEQ multiplex PCR, while the TCRdb copy is restricted to in-frame clones and leaves out a portion. Of 180,000 or so clones in the sample, 85% to 90% were seen once. Specimen: peripheral blood. The source of these receptors is a man aged 18 to 29 with active or convalescent COVID-19.

This clone appeared once. The CDR3 protein is CAWSVNPFGAPNYGYTF. The CDR3 DNA sequence: TGTGCCTGGAGTGTAAACCCGTTTGGGGCGCCTAACTATGGCTACACCTTC. The chain is built from TRBV30 and TRBJ1-2; maybe TRBD1 (5 bases). V lost 0 bases to trimming and J lost 0 bases, with 17 bases between them. This CDR3 has 17 amino acids. Germline V gene sequence: CDR1 GTSNPN, CDR2 SVGIG (reference sequence). The full variable domain, rest sourced from reference TRBV30 and TRBJ1-2, is SQTIHQWPATLVQPVGSPLSLECTVEGTSNPNLYWYRQAAGRGLQLLFYSVGIGQISSEVPQNLSASRPQDRQFILSSKKLLLSDSGFYLCAWSVNPFGAPNYGYTFGSGTRLTVV.

The J gene is TRBJ1-3, the V gene TRBV6-6; 8 bases are shared with TRBD1. Germline V gene data show CDR1 as MNHNY and CDR2 as SVGAGI (reference sequence). The CDR3 contains 12 residues. V lost 4 bases and J lost 13; bases outside the gene matches: 6. The CDR3 sequence is CASSFSDRGIYF. For the CDR3, the DNA is TGTGCCAGCAGTTTCTCCGACAGGGGAATATATTTT.

J is TRBJ1-2 and V is TRBV19, with 9 nucleotides matching TRBD1. The CDR3 is 15 amino acids. V lost 2 bases and J lost 3; bases outside the gene matches: 4. Germline values: CDR1 LNHDA, CDR2 SQIVND (reference sequence). The CDR3 spells CASSIQGQGDYGYTF. The CDR3 region has the DNA TGTGCCAGTAGTATACAGGGACAGGGAGACTATGGCTACACCTTC.

The table lists this clone with a count of one. The chain combines TRBV29-1 with TRBJ2-5, with D unresolved. The CDR3 runs 12 residues. V was trimmed by 4 bases and J by 10 bases, leaving 16 bases between them. Germline V CDR1 and CDR2: SQVTM, ANQGSEA. The CDR3 DNA reads as TGCAGCGTTGGTATTCTGACGCAGGACCAGTACTTC. This sequence encodes CSVGILTQDQYF.

This rearrangement joins TRBV7-2 to TRBJ2-7, with a tentative D call TRBD2 (6 bases). Deletions cut 8 bases from V and 0 bases from J, with 14 bases between. This CDR3 region has 14 residues. The V gene's germline CDR1 is SGHTA and CDR2 FQGNSA. The CDR3 loop is CASRSEGDSYEQYF. The CDR3 bases are TGTGCCAGCCGCTCGGAGGGCGACTCCTACGAGCAGTACTTC.

This clone has a single count. V is TRBV27 and J is TRBJ2-7, with 7 bases that match TRBD1. This CDR3 is 13 amino acids long. Germline-derived CDR1 and CDR2 are MNHEY and SMNVEV (reference sequence). J was trimmed by 0 bases and V by 6 bases; bases with no gene match: 2. The CDR3 sequence: CASRGDSSYEQYF. For the CDR3, the DNA is TGTGCCAGCAGGGGGGACAGCTCCTACGAGCAGTACTTC.

The CDR3 region has the DNA TGTGCCAGTAGTATTGGGACAGGGAATACCGGGGCCAACGTCCTGACTTTC. Amino acid sequence: CASSIGTGNTGANVLTF. V and J are TRBV19 and TRBJ2-6; 9 nucleotides match TRBD1. This CDR3 contains 17 residues. The germline CDR1 and CDR2 sequences are LNHDA and SQIVND (reference sequence). Trimming at V came to 3 bases and at J to 4 bases, leaving 7 bases not matched to a gene. Combining the CDR3 with reference TRBV19 and TRBJ2-6 gives the whole variable domain DGGITQSPKYLFRKEGQNVTLSCEQNLNHDAMYWYRQDPGQGLRLIYYSQIVNDFQKGDIAEGYSVSREKKESFPLTVTSAQKNPTAFYLCASSIGTGNTGANVLTFGAGSRLTVL.

This chain links TRBV7-2 with TRBJ2-1; TRBD2 matches at 8 bases. The CDR3 loop spans 15 amino acids. Per germline, CDR1 SGHTA and CDR2 FQGNSA. The V and J ends lost 8 bases and 4 bases, in that order; junction bases with no gene match: 10. The DNA for the CDR3 is TGTGCCAGCTCCCTGGTAGCGGGGACATACAATGAGCAGTTCTTC. It codes for CASSLVAGTYNEQFF.

In nucleotides, the CDR3 is TGTGCCAGCAGCGGGGGGTCCCGCGGCAGGGCAGGAGCTAGCGCGTGGAATGAGCAGTTCTTC. Its protein product is CASSGGSRGRAGASAWNEQFF. The chain carries TRBV9 and TRBJ2-1; the D gene is possibly TRBD2 (6 bases). Germline loops: CDR1 SGDLS, CDR2 YYNGEE. The V end lost 3 bases, the J end lost 7 bases, and 35 bases lay between the germline ends. The CDR3 length is 21 residues.

This chain uses TRBV19 with TRBJ2-5, with 12 bases lining up with TRBD2. Germline V gene sequence: CDR1 LNHDA, CDR2 SQIVND (reference sequence). V lost 4 bases, J lost 5 bases, and 14 bases stayed unmatched. CDR3 size: 18 residues. CDR3 sequence: CASSTSSWTSGERETQYF. CDR3 coding DNA: TGTGCCAGTAGTACTAGCAGTTGGACTAGCGGGGAGCGGGAGACCCAGTACTTC.

The chain combines TRBV19 with TRBJ1-5, with no clear D. This CDR3 comprises 18 residues. Germline CDR1 LNHDA, CDR2 SQIVND (reference sequence). With 3 bases removed from V and 0 bases from J, the gap between germline ends came to 18 bases. The CDR3 region has the DNA TGTGCCAGTAGTATCGGTCCGTCCCCATCCTATAGCAATCAGCCCCAGCATTTT. Residues: CASSIGPSPSYSNQPQHF.

This clone was seen a single time. The V gene is TRBV7-8, the J gene TRBJ2-7; the D call may be TRBD1 or TRBD2 (7 bases each). V was trimmed by 5 bases and J by 2 bases, leaving 16 bases between them. From germline, CDR1 is SGHVS and CDR2 FQNEAQ. The CDR3 runs to 15 residues. CDR3 DNA sequence: TGTGCCAGCAGCCAGGGGGGGGTTTCGACCTACGAGCAGTACTTC. Protein sequence: CASSQGGVSTYEQYF.

The chain uses TRBV7-2 and TRBJ1-6, with 10 bases identical to TRBD1. CDR1 SGHTA and CDR2 FQGNSA come from the germline V gene. V gave up 5 bases and J gave up 9 bases; unmatched junction bases: 7. This CDR3 has 15 amino acids. CDR3 region: CASSPRTGGISPLHF. For the CDR3, the DNA is TGTGCCAGCAGCCCACGGACAGGGGGAATTTCACCCCTCCACTTT.

This chain links TRBV27 with TRBJ1-5; possibly TRBD1 for D (5 bases). The ends were cut back, 1 base at V and 4 bases at J, with 8 bases in the middle. The V gene's germline CDR1 is MNHEY and CDR2 SMNVEV (reference sequence). There are 14 residues in the CDR3. CDR3 sequence (DNA): TGTGCCAGCAGTTTATTGCCAGGGAATCAGCCCCAGCATTTT. Its translation is CASSLLPGNQPQHF.

This chain connects TRBV11-2 to TRBJ2-5; unclear D gene. This CDR3 region has 12 residues. V was clipped by 4 bases and J by 5 bases, with 8 bases between them. In germline, CDR1 is SGHAT, CDR2 FQNNGV. This CDR3 reads CASSSLAETQYF. CDR3 in DNA: TGTGCCAGCAGCTCACTCGCCGAGACCCAGTACTTC.